The 8 T cell receptor beta chains reported below all come from one sample, sequenced in a study of T cells in Graves' hyperthyroidism and ophthalmopathy. Amplification yielded TCR beta CDR3 regions, with RNA transcripts as the source. Carried out on the TCR CDR3, a first-round RT-PCR used the HTBI primer set. TCRdb ran MiXCR on the multiplex PCR reads and lists one entry per CDR3 protein. The sample includes approximately 640,000 distinct CDR3 sequences, about 45% of them seen just once. The source material was peripheral blood or thyroid tissue (not recorded which). The receptor source for this set is an adult man with Graves' disease, either hyperthyroidism or ophthalmopathy (not recorded which).

The chain links TRBV29-1 to TRBJ2-7, with D possibly TRBD1 on 6 matching bases. The CDR3 length is 11 residues. The V end lost 8 bases, the J end lost 3 bases, and 11 bases lay between the germline ends. The germline V gene has CDR1 SQVTM and CDR2 ANQGSEA. The DNA of the CDR3 is TGCAGCCTACCGGACAGCTACGAGCAGTACTTC. Encoded protein: CSLPDSYEQYF.

The chain links TRBV29-1 to TRBJ2-7; D is ambiguous. V was clipped by 3 bases and J by 1 base, with 10 bases between them. The CDR3 loop spans 13 amino acids. Germline loops: CDR1 SQVTM, CDR2 ANQGSEA. The CDR3 DNA reads TGCAGCGTTGATTCCGGGCCTTCCTACGAGCAGTACTTC. Encoded protein: CSVDSGPSYEQYF.

V gene TRBV20-1 combines with J gene TRBJ2-7, with D tentatively TRBD2 (6 bases). The CDR3 extends over 15 amino acids. CDR1 and CDR2 from the germline V gene are DFQATT and SNEGSKA (reference sequence). V was shortened by 0 bases and J by 3 bases, with 15 bases between the two germline ends. CDR3 bases: TGCAGTGCTAGAGATGGAGGGTTGCGGGGCTACGAGCAGTACTTC. Its protein product is CSARDGGLRGYEQYF.

As for this clonotype: This may be a read error: a much more frequent sequence differs by one nucleotide. The CDR3 carries no conserved terminal phenylalanine or tryptophan, so it likely arises from a read error. The chain links TRBV29-1 to TRBJ1-6, with 8 bases matching TRBD1. The germline gives CDR1 SQVTM, CDR2 ANQGSEA. Losses at the gene ends were 6 bases for V and 5 bases for J; bases not matched to a gene: 9. CDR3 length equals 15 residues. The CDR3 DNA reads TGCAGCGTGCGGACAGGGTCCACTAATAATTCACCCCTCCACTCT. This translates into CSVRTGSTNNSPLHS.

This rearrangement joins TRBV12-3 or TRBV12-4 to TRBJ1-3, with D uncertain. The CDR3 length is 14 residues. Deletions cut 6 bases from V and 2 bases from J, with 11 bases between. CDR3 protein: CASSQVQTGNTIYF. In DNA form, the CDR3 reads TGTGCCAGCAGCCAAGTACAAACTGGAAACACCATATATTTT.

Many counts were recorded for this clonotype. This chain joins TRBV29-1 and TRBJ1-2; D might be TRBD1 (5 bases). Trimming took 5 bases from V and 4 from J, leaving 11 bases between them. The length of the CDR3 is 12 residues. Per germline, CDR1 SQVTM and CDR2 ANQGSEA. DNA of the CDR3: TGCAGCGTTCTCGGGGGAGGCTATGGCTACACCTTC. Protein sequence: CSVLGGGYGYTF.

Only a few counts were recorded for this clonotype. This could be a read error, since a much larger clone is one nucleotide away. The chain is built from TRBV7-8 and TRBJ2-5, with 9 nucleotides matching TRBD2. From germline, CDR1 is SGHVS and CDR2 FQNEAQ. This CDR3 has 14 residues. The CDR3 region is CAGSPGTSRETQYF. CDR3 in DNA: TGTGCCGGCAGCCCCGGGACTAGCCGGGAGACCCAGTACTTC.

Turning to this clonotype: Possible read error: a much larger clone is one base away. V is TRBV11-1 and J is TRBJ2-5; D unresolved. Deletions cut 5 bases from V and 5 bases from J, with 9 bases between. CDR3 length equals 12 residues. Germline values: CDR1 SGHAT, CDR2 FQDESV (reference sequence). The CDR3 is CASSRAVETQYF. Here the CDR3 DNA reads TGTGCCAGCAGCCGAGCAGTCGAGACCCAGTACTTC.